This T cell receptor (beta chain) was captured by sequencing in a study of blood T cell repertoires in COVID-19. Profiling relied on immunoSEQ multiplex PCR, and the TCRdb table lists in-frame clones only, not all of them. Of approximately 100,000 clones in the sample, over 70% were seen once. Trimming shortened V by 3 bases and J by 0 bases, and 15 bases separated the two germline ends. CDR1 is MNHNS and CDR2 is SASEGT in the germline V gene. This CDR3 region has 17 residues. The rearrangement links TRBV6-1 to TRBJ1-3; D remains unclear. The TCR was taken from a human donor in a cohort sampled during active or convalescent COVID-19. Sequenced material: peripheral blood. CDR3 amino acids: CASSDYKLTISGNTIYF. The CDR3 coding sequence is TGTGCCAGCAGTGATTATAAGCTAACCATCTCTGGAAACACCATATATTTT.